Given below is one T cell receptor (beta chain) in context. What antigen it recognizes has not been identified. Per-base qualities were not stored, and no clone one base away is much larger. Collaborating institutions collected whole blood in K2EDTA tubes following their own protocols. For TCRbeta analysis, collaborators shipped samples in one of three forms: frozen whole blood, isolated PBMCs, or DNA extracted from either of those sample types. This record belongs to a study of blood T cell repertoires in COVID-19 (dated by TCRdb to the early 2020s). Turning to the overall study: Samples from collaborators originated in the United States, Italy and Spain and spanned both the acute and convalescent phases of COVID-19. Subjects who had been exposed to COVID-19, were actively infected with it, or had recovered from it provided the deeply sampled blood TCRbeta repertoires that made up the dataset. The sample metadata nearly always contained a de-identified subject ID, COVID-19 status, age in years and sex. The repertoires were released in a freely available public database intended as a resource for research on the immune response to SARS-CoV-2. The prospective study material was composed of cDNA or gDNA derived from T cells, B-cell-depleted T cells, or PBMCs. Where HLA class I and class II types were available, the types were taken from metadata supplied by the sample provider, not from assay-based typing. The samples were drawn from two sources: the first 160 participants of the ongoing ImmuneRACE study, and 1,254 subjects contributed by 6 global collaborators. The paper as a whole reports these results and caveats: The amount of clinical and demographic metadata varied by source and participant and was provided uncurated.

TCRbeta CDR3 regions were amplified from genomic DNA by means of the immunoSEQ Assay, a bias-controlled multiplex PCR. From the authors' description of their analysis: The number of nucleated cells in each sample was estimated from the amplification of reference gene primers within the assay. To quantify the absolute abundance of each unique TCRbeta CDR3 rearrangement, sequence reads were collapsed and filtered. For each sample, productive Simpson clonality was calculated as the square root of Simpson's diversity index across productive rearrangements. The clones in this table, taken by TCRdb from immuneACCESS, are in-frame only. Not every clone is retained; where verified, under half of the shortfall comes from an unresolved V gene, and the cause of the rest is unknown. That table supplies the V and J calls and clone size; D and trimming were determined from the DNA. This sample is represented by some 57,000 clones; approximately 86% of them were singletons. The biggest ten clones account for roughly 1% of the sample.

Taken from cysteine to phenylalanine, the CDR3 has 15 residues. Just CDR3 DNA is preserved here, 45 bases in frame from base 1. CDR1 and CDR2 are drawn from the germline V gene: MNHEY, SVGAGI. V is cut by 2 bases and J by 2 bases, and the space between the germline ends is 12 bases. In this chain, TRBV6-5 is recombined with TRBJ1-2, with no confidently assigned D gene. The sequence came from a man aged 65-85 years with acute or convalescent COVID-19. The sample was peripheral blood. CDR3 reads: CASSYRGGNNYGYTF. In nucleotides, the sequence is TGTGCCAGCAGTTACCGTGGTGGCAACAACTATGGCTACACCTTC.